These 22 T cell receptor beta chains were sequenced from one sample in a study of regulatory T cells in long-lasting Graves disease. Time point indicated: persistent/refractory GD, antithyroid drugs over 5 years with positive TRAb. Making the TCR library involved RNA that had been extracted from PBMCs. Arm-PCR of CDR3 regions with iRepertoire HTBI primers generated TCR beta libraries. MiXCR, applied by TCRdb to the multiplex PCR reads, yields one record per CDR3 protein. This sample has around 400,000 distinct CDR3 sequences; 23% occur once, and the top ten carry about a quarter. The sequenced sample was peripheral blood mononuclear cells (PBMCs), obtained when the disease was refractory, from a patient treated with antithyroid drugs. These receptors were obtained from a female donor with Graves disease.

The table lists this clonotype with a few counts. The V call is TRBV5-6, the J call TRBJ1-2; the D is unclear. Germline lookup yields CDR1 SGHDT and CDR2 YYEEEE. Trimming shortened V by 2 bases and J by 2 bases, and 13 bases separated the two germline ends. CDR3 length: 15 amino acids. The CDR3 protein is CASSFFDRLNYGYTF. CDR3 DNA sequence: TGTGCCAGCAGCTTTTTCGACCGCCTAAACTATGGCTACACCTTC. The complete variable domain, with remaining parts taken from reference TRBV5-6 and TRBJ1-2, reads DAGVTQSPTHLIKTRGQQVTLRCSPKSGHDTVSWYQQALGQGPQFIFQYYEEEERQRGNFPDRFSGHQFPNYSSELNVNALLLGDSALYLCASSFFDRLNYGYTFGSGTRLTVV.

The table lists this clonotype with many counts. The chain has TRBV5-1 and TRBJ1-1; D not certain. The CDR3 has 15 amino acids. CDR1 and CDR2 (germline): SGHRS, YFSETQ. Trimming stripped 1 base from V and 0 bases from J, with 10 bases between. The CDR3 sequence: CASSLLGTLNTEAFF. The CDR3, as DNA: TGCGCCAGCAGCTTGTTAGGCACGCTGAACACTGAAGCTTTCTTT.

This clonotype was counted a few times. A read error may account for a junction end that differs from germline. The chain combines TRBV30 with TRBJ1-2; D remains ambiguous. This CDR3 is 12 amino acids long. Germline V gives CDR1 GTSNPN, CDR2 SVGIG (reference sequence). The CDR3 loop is CVSGGGRIGYTF. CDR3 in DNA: TGCGTTTCCGGTGGAGGGCGAATCGGCTACACCTTC. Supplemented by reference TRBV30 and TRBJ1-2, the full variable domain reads SQTIHQWPATLVQPVGSPLSLECTVEGTSNPNLYWYRQAAGRGLQLLFYSVGIGQISSEVPQNLSASRPQDRQFILSSKKLLLSDSGFYLCVSGGGRIGYTFGSGTRLTVV.

For the CDR3, the DNA is TGTGCCAGCTCATCTTTTCCGGGGGGTTACTATGGCTACACCTTC. Protein sequence: CASSSFPGGYYGYTF. The rearrangement uses TRBV18 and TRBJ1-2, with a weak D call TRBD1 (5 bases). The CDR3 extends over 15 amino acids. The ends were cut back, 5 bases at V and 3 bases at J, with 16 bases in the middle. CDR1 and CDR2 from the germline V gene are KGHSH and LQKENI.

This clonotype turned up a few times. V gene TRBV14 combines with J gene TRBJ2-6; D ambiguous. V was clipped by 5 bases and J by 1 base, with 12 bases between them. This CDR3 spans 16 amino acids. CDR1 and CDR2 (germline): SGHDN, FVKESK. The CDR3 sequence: CASSTLGRSGANVLTF. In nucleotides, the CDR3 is TGTGCCAGCAGCACACTTGGGCGTTCTGGGGCCAACGTCCTGACTTTC.

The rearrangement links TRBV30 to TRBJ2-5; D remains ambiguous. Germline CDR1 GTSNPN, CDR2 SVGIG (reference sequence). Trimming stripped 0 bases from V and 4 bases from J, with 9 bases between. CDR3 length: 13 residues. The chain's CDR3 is CAWSVRPRETQYF. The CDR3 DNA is TGTGCCTGGAGTGTACGCCCCCGAGAGACCCAGTACTTC.

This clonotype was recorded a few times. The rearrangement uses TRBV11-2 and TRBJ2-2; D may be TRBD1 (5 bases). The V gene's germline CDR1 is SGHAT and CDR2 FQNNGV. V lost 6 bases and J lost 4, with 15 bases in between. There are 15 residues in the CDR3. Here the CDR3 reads CASRTPGRRTGELFF. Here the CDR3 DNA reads TGTGCCAGCAGAACCCCAGGGCGGCGCACCGGGGAGCTGTTTTTT. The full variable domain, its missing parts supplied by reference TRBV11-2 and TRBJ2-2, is EAGVAQSPRYKIIEKRQSVAFWCNPISGHATLYWYQQILGQGPKLLIQFQNNGVVDDSQLPKDRFSAERLKGVDSTLKIQPAKLEDSAVYLCASRTPGRRTGELFFGEGSRLTVL.

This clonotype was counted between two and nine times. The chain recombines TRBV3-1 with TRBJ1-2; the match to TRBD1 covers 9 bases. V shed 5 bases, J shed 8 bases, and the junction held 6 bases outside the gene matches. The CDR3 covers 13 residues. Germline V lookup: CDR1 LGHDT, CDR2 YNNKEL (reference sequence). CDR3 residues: CASSVTGGAGYTF. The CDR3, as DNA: TGTGCCAGCAGCGTCACAGGGGGCGCGGGCTACACCTTC.

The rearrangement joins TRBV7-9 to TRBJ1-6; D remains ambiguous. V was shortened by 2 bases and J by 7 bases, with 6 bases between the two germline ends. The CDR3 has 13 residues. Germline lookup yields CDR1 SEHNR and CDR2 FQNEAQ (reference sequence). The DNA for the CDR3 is TGTGCCAGCAGCTTAAGCGAAAATTCACCCCTCCACTTT. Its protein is CASSLSENSPLHF.

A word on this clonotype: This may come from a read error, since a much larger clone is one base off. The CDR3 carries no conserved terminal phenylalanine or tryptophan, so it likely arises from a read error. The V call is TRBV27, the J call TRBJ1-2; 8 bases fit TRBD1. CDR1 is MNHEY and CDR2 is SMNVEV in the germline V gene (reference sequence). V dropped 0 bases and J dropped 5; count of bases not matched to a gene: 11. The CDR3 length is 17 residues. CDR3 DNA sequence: TGTGCCAGCAGTTTATCGAGGCGACAGGGGAACATATATGGCTACACCCTC. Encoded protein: CASSLSRRQGNIYGYTL.

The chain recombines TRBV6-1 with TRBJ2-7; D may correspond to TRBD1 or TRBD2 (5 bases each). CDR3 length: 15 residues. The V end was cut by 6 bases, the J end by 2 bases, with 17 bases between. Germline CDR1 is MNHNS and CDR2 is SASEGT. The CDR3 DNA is TGTGCCAGCAGCTCAACCCGGGACGGAGCCTACGAGCAGTACTTC. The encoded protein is CASSSTRDGAYEQYF.

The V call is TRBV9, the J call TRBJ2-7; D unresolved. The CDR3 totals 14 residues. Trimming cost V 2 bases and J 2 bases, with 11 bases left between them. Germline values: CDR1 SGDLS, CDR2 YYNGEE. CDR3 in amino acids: CASSVASDPYEQYF. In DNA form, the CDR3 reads TGTGCCAGCAGCGTCGCGTCGGACCCCTACGAGCAGTACTTC.

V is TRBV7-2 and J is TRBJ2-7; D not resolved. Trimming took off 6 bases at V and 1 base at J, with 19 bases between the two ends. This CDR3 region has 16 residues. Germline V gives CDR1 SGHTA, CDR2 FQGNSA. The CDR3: CASSPDWTKRSYEQYF. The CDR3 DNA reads TGTGCCAGCAGTCCCGACTGGACGAAGAGGTCCTACGAGCAGTACTTC.

The DNA for the CDR3 is TGTGCCAGCAATCCCCACCCCTCTCGGACAGAGCCAAGCTATGGCTACACCTTC. This codes for CASNPHPSRTEPSYGYTF. The rearrangement links TRBV12-3 or TRBV12-4 to TRBJ1-2; possible D gene TRBD1, 6 bases. V gave up 7 bases and J gave up 4 bases, with 28 bases separating them. The CDR3 has 18 amino acids.

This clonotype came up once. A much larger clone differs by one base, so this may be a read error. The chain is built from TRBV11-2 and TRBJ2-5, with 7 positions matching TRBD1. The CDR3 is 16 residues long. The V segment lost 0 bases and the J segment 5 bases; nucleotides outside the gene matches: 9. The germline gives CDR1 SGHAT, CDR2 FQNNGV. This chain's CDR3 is CASSLDPQGDLETQYF. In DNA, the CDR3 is TGTGCCAGCAGCTTAGATCCCCAGGGGGATCTGGAGACCCAGTACTTC.

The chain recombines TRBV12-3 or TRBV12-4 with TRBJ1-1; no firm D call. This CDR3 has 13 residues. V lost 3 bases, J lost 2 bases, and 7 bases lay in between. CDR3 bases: TGTGCCAGCAGTTTTGGCTACAACACTGAAGCTTTCTTT. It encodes CASSFGYNTEAFF.

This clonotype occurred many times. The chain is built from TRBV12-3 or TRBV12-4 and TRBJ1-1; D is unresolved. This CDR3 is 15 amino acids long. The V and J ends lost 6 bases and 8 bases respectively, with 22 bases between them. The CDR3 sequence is CASSYTTASPVEAFF. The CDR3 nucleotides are TGTGCCAGCAGCTATACTACAGCCTCCCCCGTGGAAGCTTTCTTT.

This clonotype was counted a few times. Written as DNA, the CDR3 is TGTGCCAGTAGTATATTAGCGGATTATGGCTACACCTTC. This gives the protein CASSILADYGYTF. The chain recombines TRBV19 with TRBJ1-2; D gene unclear. This CDR3 has 13 amino acids. The germline V gene has CDR1 LNHDA and CDR2 SQIVND (reference sequence). Trimming shortened V by 2 bases and J by 5 bases, and 9 bases separated the two germline ends.

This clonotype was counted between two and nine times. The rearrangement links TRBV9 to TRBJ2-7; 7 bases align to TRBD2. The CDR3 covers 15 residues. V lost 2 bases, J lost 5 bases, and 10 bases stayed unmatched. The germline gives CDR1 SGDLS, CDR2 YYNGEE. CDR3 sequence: CASSVAGAVYHEQYF. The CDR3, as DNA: TGTGCCAGCAGCGTCGCGGGAGCAGTATACCACGAGCAGTACTTC.

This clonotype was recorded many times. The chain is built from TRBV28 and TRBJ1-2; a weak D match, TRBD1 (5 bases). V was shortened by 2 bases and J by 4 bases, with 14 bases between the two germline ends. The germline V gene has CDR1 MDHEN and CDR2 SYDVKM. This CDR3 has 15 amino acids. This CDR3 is CASSLRDLGGYGYTF. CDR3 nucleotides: TGTGCCAGCAGTTTAAGGGACTTGGGAGGCTATGGCTACACCTTC.

For the CDR3, the DNA is TGCAGTGCCGGAGGGACTAGCGGGATCCCCTACGAGCAGTACTTC. Residues: CSAGGTSGIPYEQYF. The rearrangement uses TRBV20-1 and TRBJ2-7, with 13 bases matching TRBD2. J gave up 2 bases and V 6 bases, and 7 bases lay outside the gene matches. This CDR3 has 15 amino acids. Germline CDR1 reads DFQATT; CDR2 reads SNEGSKA (reference sequence).

DNA of the CDR3: TGTGCCTGGAGTGTGGCTGAGGTCACAGTCTGGTACGTC. It yields the protein CAWSVAEVTVWYV. This sequence joins TRBV30 and TRBJ2-7, with no clear D. Trimming took 0 bases from V and 12 from J, leaving 18 bases between them. Germline lookup yields CDR1 GTSNPN and CDR2 SVGIG (reference sequence). The CDR3 length is 13 residues.